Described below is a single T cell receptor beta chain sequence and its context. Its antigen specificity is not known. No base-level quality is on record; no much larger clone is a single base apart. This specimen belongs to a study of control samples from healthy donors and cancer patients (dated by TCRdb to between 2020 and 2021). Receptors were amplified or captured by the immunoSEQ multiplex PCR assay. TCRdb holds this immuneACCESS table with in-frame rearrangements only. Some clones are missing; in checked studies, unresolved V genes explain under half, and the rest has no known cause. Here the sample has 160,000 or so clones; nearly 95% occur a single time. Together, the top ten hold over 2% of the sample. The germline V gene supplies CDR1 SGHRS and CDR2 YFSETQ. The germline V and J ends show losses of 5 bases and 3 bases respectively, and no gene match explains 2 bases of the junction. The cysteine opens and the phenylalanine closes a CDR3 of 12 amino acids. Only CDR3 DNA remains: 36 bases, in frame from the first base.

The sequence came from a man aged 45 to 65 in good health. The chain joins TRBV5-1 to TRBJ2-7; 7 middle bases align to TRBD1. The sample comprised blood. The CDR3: CASSSGGYEQYF. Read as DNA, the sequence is TGCGCCAGCAGTTCAGGGGGCTACGAGCAGTACTTC.